These 5 T cell receptor beta chains came from one sample sequenced in a study of cytomegalovirus exposure and HLA in healthy donors. The study ran its PCR with 60 Vbeta and 13 Jbeta primers. TCRdb's table, derived via immunoSEQ multiplex PCR, lists solely in-frame clones and lacks some. The data contain around 150,000 clones, about four fifths of them seen just once; the ten biggest clones take up roughly 6.8%. The sample consisted of PBMCs. The receptors derive from a man in his forties or fifties in good health and CMV-seropositive.

This clone was observed once. The rearrangement links TRBV5-4 to TRBJ2-7; TRBD1 is a possible D gene (6 bases). This CDR3 contains 12 residues. The V end was cut by 5 bases, the J end by 6 bases, with 12 bases between. Germline V gives CDR1 SGHNT, CDR2 YYREEE (reference sequence). The CDR3 reads CASRQTGFEQYF. The CDR3, as DNA: TGTGCCAGCAGGCAGACAGGTTTCGAGCAGTACTTC.

This chain connects TRBV6-5 to TRBJ1-1; D is uncertain. Germline CDR1 is MNHEY and CDR2 is SVGAGI. This CDR3 comprises 14 residues. Trimming pared 2 bases from V and 0 bases from J, leaving 7 bases between. The CDR3, as DNA: TGTGCCAGCAGTTACGAGGGTATGAACACTGAAGCTTTCTTT. This encodes CASSYEGMNTEAFF.

This clone was seen only once. The genes are TRBV4-1 and TRBJ2-3, with 12 nucleotides matching TRBD1. The CDR3 is 18 residues long. After removal of 1 base from V and 1 base from J, the junction contained 6 bases not matched to a gene. Germline-derived CDR1 and CDR2 are MGHRA and YSYEKL. The CDR3 protein is CASSQAGTGGSGTDTQYF. The DNA of the CDR3 is TGCGCCAGCAGCCAAGCCGGGACAGGGGGCTCGGGCACAGATACGCAGTATTTT.

V is TRBV9 and J is TRBJ2-1, with 7 positions matching TRBD1. Trimming removed 4 bases from V and 9 bases from J; junction bases left unmatched: 13. This CDR3 spans 15 amino acids. Germline values: CDR1 SGDLS, CDR2 YYNGEE. The CDR3 reads CASSKDRSALLEQFF. For the CDR3, the DNA is TGTGCCAGCAGCAAGGACAGGTCAGCCTTACTTGAGCAGTTCTTC.

This clone appeared once. The J gene is TRBJ1-1, the V gene TRBV11-1; D may be TRBD1 (5 bases). Germline V gene sequence: CDR1 SGHAT, CDR2 FQDESV (reference sequence). The V end was cut by 5 bases, the J end by 2 bases, with 12 bases between. The CDR3 runs 14 residues. CDR3 sequence: CASSPRQRNTEAFF. Written as DNA, the CDR3 is TGTGCCAGCAGCCCTCGACAGAGAAACACTGAAGCTTTCTTT.